These 25 T cell receptor beta chains share one sample of origin, sequenced in a study of blood T cell repertoires in COVID-19. Data came from immunoSEQ multiplex PCR; TCRdb stores just in-frame clones and leaves some out. Among approximately 40,000 clones, approximately 90% were seen once, and the ten largest hold about 4.9%. Sequenced sample: peripheral blood. The origin of the receptors is a human donor in a cohort sampled during active COVID-19.

The chain carries TRBV6-2 or TRBV6-3 and TRBJ2-7, with TRBD2 identical over 14 bases. CDR1 is MNHEY and CDR2 is SVGEGT in the germline V gene. There are 15 residues in the CDR3. V was clipped by 0 bases and J by 9 bases; unmatched bases: 4. CDR3 DNA: TGTGCCAGCAGTTACTCGGGACTAGCGGGAGTTGTGCAGTACTTC. It translates to CASSYSGLAGVVQYF.

The chain links TRBV19 to TRBJ2-1; 12 bases match TRBD2. From germline, CDR1 is LNHDA and CDR2 SQIVND (reference sequence). V gave up 1 base and J gave up 1 base; unmatched junction bases: 8. The CDR3 contains 19 residues. The CDR3: CASSIASGRAGGSYNEQFF. DNA of the CDR3: TGTGCCAGTAGTATAGCTAGCGGGAGGGCCGGGGGTTCCTACAATGAGCAGTTCTTC.

J is TRBJ2-1 and V is TRBV19, with TRBD1 identical over 9 bases. The V gene end was trimmed by 7 bases and the J gene end by 7 bases; junction bases not matched to a gene: 11. Germline assignment: CDR1 LNHDA and CDR2 SQIVND (reference sequence). The CDR3 is 15 residues long. The CDR3 sequence: CASTLDRGLKNEQFF. The CDR3 DNA is TGTGCCAGTACCTTGGACAGGGGTCTAAAAAATGAGCAGTTCTTC.

V is TRBV5-1 and J is TRBJ2-5, with D perhaps matching TRBD1 (5 bases). CDR1 is SGHRS and CDR2 is YFSETQ in the germline V gene. This CDR3 has 15 amino acids. V lost 2 bases and J 2 bases, leaving 13 bases between the germline ends. Written as DNA, the CDR3 is TGCGCCAGCAGCTTCAGGGAAAGCGAACAAGAGACCCAGTACTTC. It specifies CASSFRESEQETQYF.

This chain uses TRBV18 with TRBJ1-4; D not certain. In germline, CDR1 is KGHSH, CDR2 LQKENI. This CDR3 region has 15 residues. Trimming pared 3 bases from V and 5 bases from J, leaving 13 bases between. This chain's CDR3 is CASSPLDSGNEKLFF. Written as DNA, the CDR3 is TGTGCCAGCTCACCCCTGGACTCGGGGAATGAAAAACTGTTTTTT.

The V call is TRBV11-2, the J call TRBJ2-1; D remains ambiguous. CDR1 is SGHAT, CDR2 FQNNGV, per germline. V lost 1 base and J 1 base, leaving 14 bases between the germline ends. The CDR3 length is 17 residues. CDR3 amino acids: CASSLGADWISYNEQFF. The CDR3 DNA reads TGTGCCAGCAGCTTAGGCGCCGACTGGATATCCTACAATGAGCAGTTCTTC. Full variable domain (outside the CDR3, taken from reference TRBV11-2 and TRBJ2-1): EAGVAQSPRYKIIEKRQSVAFWCNPISGHATLYWYQQILGQGPKLLIQFQNNGVVDDSQLPKDRFSAERLKGVDSTLKIQPAKLEDSAVYLCASSLGADWISYNEQFFGPGTRLTVL.

V usage is TRBV6-6 and J usage is TRBJ1-5, with D possibly being TRBD1 (5 bases). The CDR3 spans 13 residues. V lost 8 bases and J lost 1, with 9 bases in between. Germline lookup yields CDR1 MNHNY and CDR2 SVGAGI (reference sequence). The CDR3 DNA reads as TGTGCCAGCTCGGGACTGAGCAATCAGCCCCAGCATTTT. Translation: CASSGLSNQPQHF.

The chain has TRBV6-1 and TRBJ1-2; D is unclear. Germline lookup yields CDR1 MNHNS and CDR2 SASEGT. Trimming pared 0 bases from V and 4 bases from J, leaving 12 bases between. CDR3 length: 15 residues. CDR3 bases: TGTGCCAGCAGTGAAGCCCTCCGGGATCCCTATGGCTACACCTTC. As protein: CASSEALRDPYGYTF.

V gene TRBV29-1 combines with J gene TRBJ1-1, with D unclear. V shed 7 bases and J shed 1 base, with 13 bases lying between them. Looked up from germline, CDR1 is SQVTM and CDR2 is ANQGSEA. The CDR3 totals 13 residues. CDR3 residues: CSGRAGANTEAFF. The CDR3 region has the DNA TGCAGCGGGCGGGCCGGCGCGAACACTGAAGCTTTCTTT. Full variable domain (missing parts from reference TRBV29-1 and TRBJ1-1): SAVISQKPSRDICQRGTSLTIQCQVDSQVTMMFWYRQQPGQSLTLIATANQGSEATYESGFVIDKFPISRPNLTFSTLTVSNMSPEDSSIYLCSGRAGANTEAFFGQGTRLTVV.

Details on this clone: This sample includes further DNA sequences coding for the same CDR3. The chain employs TRBV30 and TRBJ1-5; 8 positions agree with TRBD1. In germline, CDR1 is GTSNPN, CDR2 SVGIG (reference sequence). The CDR3 is 13 residues long. V shed 3 bases and J 7 bases; nucleotides not matched to a gene: 5. CDR3 protein: CAWSGQGGQPQHF. CDR3 in DNA: TGTGCCTGGAGCGGACAGGGCGGCCAGCCCCAGCATTTT.

This chain joins TRBV9 and TRBJ2-5, with 14 bases that match TRBD2. Losses at the gene ends were 3 bases for V and 5 bases for J; bases not matched to a gene: 6. The CDR3 sequence is 16 residues long. CDR1 is SGDLS, CDR2 YYNGEE, per germline. CDR3 amino acids: CASSAGLAGGPETQYF. In nucleotides, the CDR3 is TGTGCCAGCAGCGCCGGACTAGCGGGAGGTCCCGAGACCCAGTACTTC.

The chain recombines TRBV4-3 with TRBJ2-1; TRBD2 aligns across 10 bases. There are 16 residues in the CDR3. Germline values: CDR1 LGHNA, CDR2 YSLEER. The trim removed 3 bases at V and 2 bases at J, leaving 4 bases unmatched. The CDR3 nucleotides are TGCGCCAGCAGCCATAGTACTAGCGGGACCTACAATGAGCAGTTCTTC. Translated, it gives CASSHSTSGTYNEQFF.

This chain uses TRBV19 with TRBJ2-7; D gene unclear. CDR3 length equals 12 residues. Trimming took off 4 bases at V and 2 bases at J, with 6 bases between the two ends. The V gene's germline CDR1 is LNHDA and CDR2 SQIVND (reference sequence). CDR3 coding DNA: TGTGCCAGTAGTACTCCAGCCTACGAGCAGTACTTC. Translated: CASSTPAYEQYF.

The rearrangement joins TRBV24-1 to TRBJ2-3; D gene ambiguous. Germline-derived CDR1 and CDR2 are KGHDR and SFDVKD. Deletions cut 5 bases from V and 2 bases from J, with 10 bases between. CDR3 length: 14 amino acids. The DNA of the CDR3 is TGTGCCACCAGTGGAGGAGATGTCACAGATACGCAGTATTTT. This encodes CATSGGDVTDTQYF.

The chain links TRBV7-2 to TRBJ2-1, with D possibly being TRBD1 (7 bases). Trimming removed 4 bases at V and 2 bases at J, with 12 bases between. CDR3 length: 15 amino acids. Per germline, CDR1 SGHTA and CDR2 FQGNSA. The CDR3, as DNA: TGTGCCAGCAGCTCCTCAGGGGGGACCTACAATGAGCAGTTCTTC. Translation: CASSSSGGTYNEQFF.

The gene calls are TRBV20-1 and TRBJ2-3, with D uncertain. This CDR3 comprises 13 residues. The germline gives CDR1 DFQATT, CDR2 SNEGSKA (reference sequence). Trimming pared 3 bases from V and 5 bases from J, leaving 12 bases between. This CDR3 reads CSASSPPVDTQYF. For the CDR3, the DNA is TGCAGTGCTAGTTCCCCCCCCGTAGATACGCAGTATTTT.

This clone came up a few times. The rearrangement uses TRBV11-2 and TRBJ1-4, with D possibly being TRBD1 (5 bases). The V end lost 0 bases, the J end lost 8 bases, and 16 bases lay between the germline ends. Germline loops: CDR1 SGHAT, CDR2 FQNNGV. The CDR3 length is 16 residues. This chain's CDR3 is CASSLDHRGLEEKLFF. The CDR3 nucleotides are TGTGCCAGCAGCTTAGATCATCGGGGGTTGGAAGAAAAACTGTTTTTT.

This rearrangement joins TRBV7-8 to TRBJ2-5; 11 positions agree with TRBD1. CDR1 is SGHVS and CDR2 is FQNEAQ in the germline V gene. V shed 8 bases, J shed 6 bases, and the junction held 11 bases outside the gene matches. The CDR3 length is 15 residues. The CDR3 nucleotides read TGTGCCAGCCTTTCAGGGACAGGGGGGTCGCAGACCCAGTACTTC. Translated: CASLSGTGGSQTQYF.

DNA for the CDR3: TGTGCCAGCAGCGAGGGACAGGAGCGCACAGATACGCAGTATTTT. Its translation is CASSEGQERTDTQYF. This chain joins TRBV5-4 and TRBJ2-3, with 8 nucleotides matching TRBD1. This CDR3 contains 15 residues. Germline CDR1 reads SGHNT; CDR2 reads YYREEE (reference sequence). V trimming: 4 bases; J trimming: 1 base; junction bases outside the gene matches: 5. The full variable domain, with the rest looked up from reference TRBV5-4 and TRBJ2-3, is ETGVTQSPTHLIKTRGQQVTLRCSSQSGHNTVSWYQQALGQGPQFIFQYYREEENGRGNFPPRFSGLQFPNYSSELNVNALELDDSALYLCASSEGQERTDTQYFGPGTRLTVL.

The chain recombines TRBV19 with TRBJ1-5; 8 bases are a match to TRBD1. From germline, CDR1 is LNHDA and CDR2 SQIVND (reference sequence). V shed 9 bases and J 2 bases; nucleotides not matched to a gene: 9. This CDR3 comprises 15 residues. CDR3 DNA: TGTGCCAGGGGACAGGAGGCTAGGGGCAATCAGCCCCAGCATTTT. It encodes CARGQEARGNQPQHF.

This CDR3 reads CSARSEYEQYF. CDR3 DNA: TGCAGTGCTAGATCGGAGTACGAGCAGTACTTC. The genes are TRBV20-1 and TRBJ2-7, with no clear D. V lost 2 bases, J lost 4 bases, and 6 bases lay in between. The CDR3 sequence is 11 residues long. The germline V gene has CDR1 DFQATT and CDR2 SNEGSKA (reference sequence).

The chain recombines TRBV11-2 with TRBJ2-7, with D perhaps TRBD1 (6 bases). The CDR3 runs to 14 residues. V lost 5 bases and J 7 bases, leaving 18 bases between the germline ends. Germline CDR1 is SGHAT and CDR2 is FQNNGV. CDR3 sequence reads: CASSLIQGWGEQYF. The CDR3 DNA reads TGTGCCAGCAGCCTCATACAGGGTTGGGGGGAGCAGTACTTC.

DNA of the CDR3: TGTGCCAGCAGCCCCAGGCAGAATCCCTATGGCTACACCTTC. It is translated as CASSPRQNPYGYTF. This sequence joins TRBV28 and TRBJ1-2; unclear D gene. Trimming removed 6 bases from V and 4 bases from J, with 15 bases in between. This CDR3 has 14 residues. The germline CDR1 and CDR2 sequences are MDHEN and SYDVKM.

V and J are TRBV27 and TRBJ2-4, with 7 bases identical to TRBD1. Trimming took 8 bases from V and 6 from J; bases not matched to a gene: 16. In germline, CDR1 is MNHEY, CDR2 SMNVEV (reference sequence). This CDR3 comprises 16 residues. The CDR3 is CASGDGDSVMGNIQYF. The CDR3, as DNA: TGTGCCAGCGGCGATGGGGACAGCGTGATGGGAAACATTCAGTACTTC.

The chain couples TRBV27 to TRBJ1-4; 11 bases are shared with TRBD1. The V gene end was trimmed by 5 bases and the J gene end by 7 bases; junction bases not matched to a gene: 6. There are 15 residues in the CDR3. CDR1 is MNHEY and CDR2 is SMNVEV in the germline V gene (reference sequence). The CDR3 coding sequence is TGTGCCAGCAGTCAACCCGGGACAGGGGGTGAAAAACTGTTTTTT. Amino acids: CASSQPGTGGEKLFF.